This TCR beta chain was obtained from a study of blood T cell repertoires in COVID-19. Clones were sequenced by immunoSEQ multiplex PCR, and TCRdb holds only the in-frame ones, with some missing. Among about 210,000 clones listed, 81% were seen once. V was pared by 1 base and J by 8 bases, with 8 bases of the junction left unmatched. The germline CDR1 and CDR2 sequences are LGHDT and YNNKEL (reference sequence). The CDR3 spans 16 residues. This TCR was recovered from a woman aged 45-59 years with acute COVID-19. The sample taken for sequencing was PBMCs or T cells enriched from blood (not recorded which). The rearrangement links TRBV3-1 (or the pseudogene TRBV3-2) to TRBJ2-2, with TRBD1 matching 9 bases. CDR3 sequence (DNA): TGTGCCAGCAGCCAAGCCGCCGGGACAGGGAATGGGGAGCTGTTTTTT. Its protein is CASSQAAGTGNGELFF.